This TCR beta chain was observed in a study of T cells after posttransplantation cyclophosphamide (dated by TCRdb to about 2016). Describing the broader study: Using TRB sequencing, the study followed how the T cell repertoire rebuilt after myeloablative bone marrow transplantation with posttransplantation cyclophosphamide given as GVHD prophylaxis. Blood from all 35 or so PTCy patients with 1-year posttransplant specimens was subjected to TRB sequencing. In 3 patients, up to about 3 additional blood samples taken between 2 and 5.2 years after transplant also underwent TRB sequencing, as did pretransplant blood from 4 patients. Because TRA and TRB clonality were tightly correlated in fewer than 10 samples, subsequent TCR analyses were focused on TRB only. Public TRB sequences were checked against a database of over 3,500 sequences associated with responses to pathogens, tumor antigens, self-antigens and alloantigens. Samples from approximately 37 PTCy-treated patients, along with samples from roughly 15 of their related bone marrow donors, underwent antigen receptor sequencing. Results and caveats for the whole study, not just this receptor: At 1-2 months, donor-recipient similarity was low but rose over the first year, and the later blood repertoires were often dominated by donor CD8+ memory clones. Across a few dozen patients, TRB clonality was highly associated with recipient CMV seropositivity and CMV reactivation, and diversity in PTCy patients was similar to diversity in CNI/methotrexate controls. The TRB repertoires of T cells infiltrating skin or GI tract showed only limited overlap with the TRB repertoires of T cells in blood.

Genomic DNA was used for TRB sequencing, which was performed with the immunoSEQ assay at survey resolution or with the hsTCRB kit. The study's own analysis went as follows. The immunoSEQ software handled the initial read processing, while the LymphoSeq R package was used for the repertoire analyses. Clonality was calculated as 1 minus normalized Shannon entropy, and the Gini coefficient was also calculated for each TRB dataset. To infer phenotypes in unsorted samples, TRB sequences from sorted subsets of the recipient or donor were mapped onto the unsorted samples of the same recipient. TCRdb mirrors the immuneACCESS table, restricted to in-frame sequences. Some clones are absent from its copies; in checked studies, under half trace to an unresolved V gene, and the reason for the others is unknown. That table supplies the V and J calls and clone size; D and trimming were determined from the DNA. In this sample, 30,000 to 35,000 clones appear, none counted once only. The top ten constitute 6% to 8.5% of the sample.

At least ten counts were recorded for this clone. Its antigen target is currently unknown. No qualities accompany the bases; no much larger clone lies one base away. On the day of marrow donation, related bone marrow donors gave peripheral blood samples. Peripheral blood and bone marrow mononuclear cells were isolated by Ficoll-Hypaque density centrifugation and cryopreserved. Counted from cysteine to phenylalanine, this CDR3 has 14 amino acids. The kept DNA is CDR3 alone, 42 bases in frame from the first base. Ends trimmed: V by 6 bases, J by 2 bases; bases unmatched to a gene: 8. The germline V gene encodes CDR1 SGHRS and CDR2 YFSETQ.

The chain was built from TRBV5-1 and TRBJ2-7; 7 bases in the middle match TRBD1. Sequencing was carried out using PBMCs. The sequence was collected from a woman aged 50 to 60 in good health and a related stem cell transplant donor. The CDR3 has the sequence CASTLTGTAYEQYF. The DNA reads TGCGCCAGCACCCTGACAGGGACGGCCTACGAGCAGTACTTC.